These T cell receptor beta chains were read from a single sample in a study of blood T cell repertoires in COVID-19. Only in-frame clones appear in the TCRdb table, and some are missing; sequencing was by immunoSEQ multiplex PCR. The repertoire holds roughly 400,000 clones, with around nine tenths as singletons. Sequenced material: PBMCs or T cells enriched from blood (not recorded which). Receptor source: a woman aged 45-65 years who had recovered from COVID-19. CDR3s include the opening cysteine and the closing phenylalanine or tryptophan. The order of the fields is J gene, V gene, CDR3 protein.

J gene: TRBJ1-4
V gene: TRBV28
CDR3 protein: CASSHRTARGEKLFF

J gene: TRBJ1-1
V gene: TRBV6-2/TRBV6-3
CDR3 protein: CASSYEIRNTEAFF

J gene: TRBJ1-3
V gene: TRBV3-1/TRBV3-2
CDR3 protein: CASSQAGRGNTIYF

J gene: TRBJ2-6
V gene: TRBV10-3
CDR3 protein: CAISESTGPGANVLTF

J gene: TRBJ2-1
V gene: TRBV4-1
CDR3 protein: CASSQESRRGGRNEQFF

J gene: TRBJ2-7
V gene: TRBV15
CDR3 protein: CATSLGQGLGYEQYF

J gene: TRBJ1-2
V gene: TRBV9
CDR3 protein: CASSGRTGSNYGYTF

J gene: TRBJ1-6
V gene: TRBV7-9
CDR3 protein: CASGTTGGNSPLHF

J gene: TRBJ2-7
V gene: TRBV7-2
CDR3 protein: CASSFAGLGDYEQYF

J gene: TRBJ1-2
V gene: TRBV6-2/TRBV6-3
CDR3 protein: CASSTSMTGGLGGYTF

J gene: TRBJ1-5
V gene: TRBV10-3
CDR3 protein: CATRDTHSNQPQHF

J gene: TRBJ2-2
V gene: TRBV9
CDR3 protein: CASSAPSGELFF

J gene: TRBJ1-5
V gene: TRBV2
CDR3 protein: CASSVQGGDQPQHF

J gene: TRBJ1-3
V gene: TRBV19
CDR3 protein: CASIGQGLLSGNTIYF

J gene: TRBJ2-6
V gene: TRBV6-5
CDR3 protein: CASSNVLGANVLTF

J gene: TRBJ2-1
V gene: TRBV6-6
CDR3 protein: CASSQAGGFDEQFF

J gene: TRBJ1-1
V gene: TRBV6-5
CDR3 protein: CASGREMTEAFF

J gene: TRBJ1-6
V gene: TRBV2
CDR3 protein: CASSGGGRNSPLHF

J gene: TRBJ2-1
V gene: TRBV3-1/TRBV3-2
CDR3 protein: CASSEYRDEQFF

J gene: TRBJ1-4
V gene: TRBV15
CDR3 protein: CATSWDSLVEKLFF

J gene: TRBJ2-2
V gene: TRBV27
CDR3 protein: CASSLGVGELFF

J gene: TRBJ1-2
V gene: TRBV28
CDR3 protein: CASSSPSGPGGYTF

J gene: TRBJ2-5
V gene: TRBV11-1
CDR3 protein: CASSGKRGLQETQYF

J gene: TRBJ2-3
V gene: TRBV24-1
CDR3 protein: CATSDLRDPGEDTQYF

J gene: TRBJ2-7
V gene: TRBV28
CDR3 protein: CASSLQGAYEQYF

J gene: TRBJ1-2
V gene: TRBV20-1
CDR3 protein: CSAAPAGSFTF

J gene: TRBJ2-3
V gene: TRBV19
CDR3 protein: CASSATRGYSTDTQYF

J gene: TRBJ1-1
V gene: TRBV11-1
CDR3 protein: CASSLRTVRMNTEAFF

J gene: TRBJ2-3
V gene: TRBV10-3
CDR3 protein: CAISEGGQGRRDTQYF

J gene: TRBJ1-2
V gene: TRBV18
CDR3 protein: CASSPDRYYGYTF

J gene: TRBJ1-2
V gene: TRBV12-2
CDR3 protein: CASRLVRAFSYTF

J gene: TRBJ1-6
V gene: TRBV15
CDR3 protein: CATSRGQGNSPLHF

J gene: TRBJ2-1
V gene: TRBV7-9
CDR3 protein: CASSPRTSGLTTYNEQFF

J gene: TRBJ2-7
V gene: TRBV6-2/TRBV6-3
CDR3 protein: CASSIPRGQSRREQYF

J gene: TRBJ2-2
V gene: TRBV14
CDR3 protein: CASSPMTTNTGELFF

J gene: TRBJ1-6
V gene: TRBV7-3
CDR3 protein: CASSLMGRGANSPLHF

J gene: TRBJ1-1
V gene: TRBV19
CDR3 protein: CASSIGSGVAEAFF

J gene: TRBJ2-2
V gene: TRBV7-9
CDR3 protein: CASSPLGLDTGELFF

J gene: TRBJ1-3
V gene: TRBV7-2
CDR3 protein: CASSFLNSGNTIYF

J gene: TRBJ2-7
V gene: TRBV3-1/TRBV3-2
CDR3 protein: CASSRSPDRGGYEQYF

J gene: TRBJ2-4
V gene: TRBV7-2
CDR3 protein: CASSLTGTGLAKNIQYF

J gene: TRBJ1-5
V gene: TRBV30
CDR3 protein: CAWNGAALGDQPQHF

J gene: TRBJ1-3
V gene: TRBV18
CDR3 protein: CASSPATTGISGNTIYF

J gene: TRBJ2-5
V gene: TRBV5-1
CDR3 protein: CASSHSGAEGTQYF

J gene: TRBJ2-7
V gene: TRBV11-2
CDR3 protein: CASSFTSGPYEQYF

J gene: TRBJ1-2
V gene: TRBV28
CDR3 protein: CASSSQGGDYGYTF

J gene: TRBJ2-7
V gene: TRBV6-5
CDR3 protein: CASSSGTSGSYEQYF

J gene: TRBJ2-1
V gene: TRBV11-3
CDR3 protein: CASSPREGYNEQFF

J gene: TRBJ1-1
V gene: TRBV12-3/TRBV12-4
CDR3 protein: CASNEGSTEAFF

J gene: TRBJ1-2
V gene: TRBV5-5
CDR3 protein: CASSLDPGGYGYTF

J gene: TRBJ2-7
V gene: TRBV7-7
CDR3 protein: CASSFPGRGKTYEQYF

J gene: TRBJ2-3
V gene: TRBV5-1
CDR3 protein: CASSLGQTGVTQYF

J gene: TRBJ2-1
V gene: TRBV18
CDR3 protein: CASSPLAGPPGGRYNEQFF

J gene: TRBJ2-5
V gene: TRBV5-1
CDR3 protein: CASSSGRGQETQYF

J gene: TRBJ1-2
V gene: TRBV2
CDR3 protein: CASSGRDGRYGYTF

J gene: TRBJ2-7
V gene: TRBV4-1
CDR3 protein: CASSQGRGGSYEQYF

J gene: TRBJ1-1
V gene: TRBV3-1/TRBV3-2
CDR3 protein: CASSQRRTVGTEAFF